This TCR beta chain was sequenced during a study of control samples from healthy donors and cancer patients. Clones were sequenced by immunoSEQ multiplex PCR, and TCRdb holds only the in-frame ones, with some missing. The sample yields 150,000 or so clones, 94% seen once. Looked up from germline, CDR1 is MNHEY and CDR2 is SVGAGI. The V gene lost 5 bases and the J gene lost 5 bases, with 15 bases spanning the gap. This CDR3 is built from 14 residues. Sequenced input: blood. The rearrangement joins TRBV6-5 to TRBJ1-1, with D perhaps matching TRBD1 (6 bases). The source of this sequence is a woman aged 40 to 49 in good health. The CDR3 is CASSNRAGRTEAFF. As DNA, the CDR3 is TGTGCCAGCAGTAACAGGGCAGGGAGGACTGAAGCTTTCTTT.